This T cell receptor (beta chain) stems from a study of T cell repertoires in cytomegalovirus infection. Study-level findings and limits: Predominance within the ex vivo response was attributable to HLA-C-restricted CMV-specific TCR beta clonotypes.

Per germline, CDR1 MGHRA and CDR2 YSYEKL. The CDR3 loop spans 15 amino acids. The germline V and J ends were trimmed by 4 bases and 0 bases, with 13 bases remaining between them. TCRdb analysed the reads with MiXCR anew, one entry per CDR3 protein. The sample has around 450,000 distinct CDR3 sequences; 25% to 40% are singletons. This clonotype was picked up many times. What it recognizes is unknown. The source of this sequence is a human donor in good health (CMV status not recorded). Some clones in this sample may be carry-over from other donors' samples. The chain employs TRBV4-1 and TRBJ2-7, with D possibly matching TRBD1 (7 bases). The sample taken for sequencing was PBMCs. This chain's CDR3 is CASSPGGQSSYEQYF. In DNA form, the CDR3 reads TGCGCCAGCAGCCCCGGGGGACAGAGCTCCTACGAGCAGTACTTC.